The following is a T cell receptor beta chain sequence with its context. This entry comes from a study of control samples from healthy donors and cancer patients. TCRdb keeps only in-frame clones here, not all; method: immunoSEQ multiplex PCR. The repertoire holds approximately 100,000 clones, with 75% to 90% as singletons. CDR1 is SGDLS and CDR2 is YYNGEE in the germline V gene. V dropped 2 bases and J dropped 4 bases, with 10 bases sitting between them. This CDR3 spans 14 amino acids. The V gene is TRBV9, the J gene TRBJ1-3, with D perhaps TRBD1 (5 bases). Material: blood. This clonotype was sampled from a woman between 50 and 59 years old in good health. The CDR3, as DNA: TGTGCCAGCAGCGTTGGCAGGGTGGGAAACACCATATATTTT. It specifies CASSVGRVGNTIYF.